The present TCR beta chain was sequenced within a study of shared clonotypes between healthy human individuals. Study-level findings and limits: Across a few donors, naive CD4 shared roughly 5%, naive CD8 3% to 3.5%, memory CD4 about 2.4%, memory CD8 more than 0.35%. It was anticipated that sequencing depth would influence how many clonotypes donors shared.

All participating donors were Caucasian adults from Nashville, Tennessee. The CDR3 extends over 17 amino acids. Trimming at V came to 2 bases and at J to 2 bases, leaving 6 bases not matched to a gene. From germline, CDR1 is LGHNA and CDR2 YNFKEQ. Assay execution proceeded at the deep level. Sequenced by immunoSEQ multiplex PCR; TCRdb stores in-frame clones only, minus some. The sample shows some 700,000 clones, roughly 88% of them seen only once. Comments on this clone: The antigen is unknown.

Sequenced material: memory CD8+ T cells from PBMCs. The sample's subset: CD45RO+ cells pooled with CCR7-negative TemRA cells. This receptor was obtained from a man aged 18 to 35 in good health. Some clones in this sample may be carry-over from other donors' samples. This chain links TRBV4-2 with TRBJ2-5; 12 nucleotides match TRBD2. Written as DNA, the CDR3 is TGTGCCAGCAGCCAATCCCTAGCGGGAGGGCCTCAAGAGACCCAGTACTTC. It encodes CASSQSLAGGPQETQYF.